Listed below are T cell receptor beta chains from one sample, sequenced in a study of T cell repertoires in cytomegalovirus infection. TCRdb re-called the reads with MiXCR, one entry per CDR3 protein. The sample lists 80,000 to 90,000 distinct CDR3 sequences, approximately 46% seen once, with just over 90% in the top ten. Which antigens these TCRs recognize remains unknown. Sequencing was performed on CD8+ T cells from cultured PBMCs, taken from culture after CMV antigen stimulation. All receptors derive from a human donor in good health (CMV status not recorded). Some clones in this sample may be carry-over from other donors' samples. Both conserved end residues are part of each CDR3. Each record gives: V gene, J gene, D gene, clone size, CDR3 DNA, CDR3 protein. The D gene is left open where the match is weak. Some rows mark clone size as missing; the rest say once, few, many or name a class of expanded clone.

V gene: TRBV5-6; J gene: TRBJ1-1; D gene: TRBD1; clone size: -; CDR3 DNA: TGTGCCAGCAGCTTGTCTGGACAGGGGGGACACACTGAAGCTTTCTTT; CDR3 protein: CASSLSGQGGHTEAFF
V gene: TRBV12-3/TRBV12-4; J gene: TRBJ2-2; D gene: -; clone size: many; CDR3 DNA: TGTGCCAGCAGTCCTCAGGGTCCCAACACCGGGGAGCTGTTTTTT; CDR3 protein: CASSPQGPNTGELFF
V gene: TRBV5-1; J gene: TRBJ2-7; D gene: -; clone size: -; CDR3 DNA: TGCGCCAGCAGCTTGTCAGCCGGATCCTACGAGCAGTACTTC; CDR3 protein: CASSLSAGSYEQYF
V gene: TRBV7-8; J gene: TRBJ2-1; D gene: TRBD2; clone size: many; CDR3 DNA: TGTGCCAGCAGCGTCCCGGGACTACATTCCTACAATGAGCAGTTCTTC; CDR3 protein: CASSVPGLHSYNEQFF
V gene: TRBV7-3; J gene: TRBJ2-1; D gene: -; clone size: few; CDR3 DNA: TGTGCCAGCAGCTTATCGGTGGGGGACAATGAGCAGTTCTTC; CDR3 protein: CASSLSVGDNEQFF
V gene: TRBV11-1; J gene: TRBJ2-3; D gene: TRBD1; clone size: -; CDR3 DNA: TGTGCCTCTAGGGGTCCGGGACAGGGCACAGATACGCAGTATTTT; CDR3 protein: CASRGPGQGTDTQYF
V gene: TRBV6-1; J gene: TRBJ2-7; D gene: TRBD2; clone size: few; CDR3 DNA: TGTGCCAGCAGCGAGATTTTAGCGGGAGGCCTTGAGTACTACGAGCAGTACTTC; CDR3 protein: CASSEILAGGLEYYEQYF
V gene: TRBV28; J gene: TRBJ1-6; D gene: -; clone size: few; CDR3 DNA: TGTGCCAGCACCCGAGAGGGTCCGGCTTCACCCCTCCACTTT; CDR3 protein: CASTREGPASPLHF
V gene: TRBV6-5; J gene: TRBJ2-2; D gene: -; clone size: few; CDR3 DNA: TGTGCCAGCAGTTCTCGTGGGGGGACTAACACCGGGGAGCTGTTTTTT; CDR3 protein: CASSSRGGTNTGELFF
V gene: TRBV19; J gene: TRBJ2-1; D gene: TRBD1; clone size: -; CDR3 DNA: TGTGCCAGTAGTAGGGCTTACAGGGGGCGCGATAAGTTCTTC; CDR3 protein: CASSRAYRGRDKFF
V gene: TRBV19; J gene: TRBJ2-7; D gene: -; clone size: -; CDR3 DNA: TGTGCCGCAGGGGAGGGCTACGAGCAGTACTTC; CDR3 protein: CAAGEGYEQYF
V gene: TRBV12-3/TRBV12-4; J gene: TRBJ2-3; D gene: -; clone size: few; CDR3 DNA: TGTGCCAGCAGTTTAGGACCGGAAGATACGCAGTATTTT; CDR3 protein: CASSLGPEDTQYF
V gene: TRBV14; J gene: TRBJ1-5; D gene: -; clone size: -; CDR3 DNA: TGTGCCAGCAGCCAAGGCGCCGGGAACGAGCCCCAGCATTTT; CDR3 protein: CASSQGAGNEPQHF
V gene: TRBV5-5; J gene: TRBJ1-1; D gene: -; clone size: few; CDR3 DNA: TGTGCCAGCAGCTTGGGCTTGGCGAACACTGAAGCTTTCTTT; CDR3 protein: CASSLGLANTEAFF
V gene: TRBV10-3; J gene: TRBJ1-1; D gene: TRBD1; clone size: once; CDR3 DNA: TGTGCCATCAGGAAGGACAGGATCCCTTATAGGAACACTGAAGCTTTCTTT; CDR3 protein: CAIRKDRIPYRNTEAFF
V gene: TRBV13; J gene: TRBJ2-1; D gene: TRBD2; clone size: once; CDR3 DNA: TGCGCCAGCAGCTTGGAAGGGGTTGGTCTAGCGGCCGGTGAGCAGTTCTTC; CDR3 protein: CASSLEGVGLAAGEQFF
V gene: TRBV7-3; J gene: TRBJ2-1; D gene: TRBD1; clone size: -; CDR3 DNA: TGTGCCAGCAGCCCTCTTATATCCGGACAGGGAAAGTTCTTC; CDR3 protein: CASSPLISGQGKFF
V gene: TRBV7-8; J gene: TRBJ1-4; D gene: -; clone size: -; CDR3 DNA: TGTGCCAGCAGCTGGGACCTATTTCATGAAAAACTGTTTTTT; CDR3 protein: CASSWDLFHEKLFF
V gene: TRBV6-6; J gene: TRBJ2-7; D gene: -; clone size: -; CDR3 DNA: TGTGCCAGCAGTTACTCGACTGGCGAGCAGTACTTC; CDR3 protein: CASSYSTGEQYF
V gene: TRBV13; J gene: TRBJ2-7; D gene: TRBD2; clone size: few; CDR3 DNA: TGTGCCAGCAGCCCCCCCCCCGGGATAGCGGGCCCCTCCTACGAGCAGTACTTC; CDR3 protein: CASSPPPGIAGPSYEQYF
V gene: TRBV7-3; J gene: TRBJ1-1; D gene: -; clone size: -; CDR3 DNA: TGTGCCAGCAGCCCTGGGCCCGGGAGTGACACTGAAGCTTTCTTT; CDR3 protein: CASSPGPGSDTEAFF
V gene: TRBV27; J gene: TRBJ1-4; D gene: -; clone size: -; CDR3 DNA: TGTGCCAGCACCTTAACAGGGAGGAGAACTAATGAAAAACTGTTTTTT; CDR3 protein: CASTLTGRRTNEKLFF
V gene: TRBV11-2; J gene: TRBJ2-1; D gene: -; clone size: -; CDR3 DNA: TGTGCCAGCACCCAACTACGGAGCAGCTACAATGAGCAGTTCTTC; CDR3 protein: CASTQLRSSYNEQFF
V gene: TRBV7-9; J gene: TRBJ2-7; D gene: TRBD2; clone size: few; CDR3 DNA: TGTGCCAGCAGCGGCGGGAGAAGTTACGAGCAGTACTTC; CDR3 protein: CASSGGRSYEQYF
V gene: TRBV5-6; J gene: TRBJ2-1; D gene: -; clone size: -; CDR3 DNA: TGTGCCAGCAGCCCTTTTGTTAGTCTGGGGAATGAGCAGTTCTTC; CDR3 protein: CASSPFVSLGNEQFF
V gene: TRBV7-9; J gene: TRBJ1-2; D gene: -; clone size: few; CDR3 DNA: TGTGCCAGCAGCCTAGGTTCTGCCCCGGATGGCTACACCTTC; CDR3 protein: CASSLGSAPDGYTF
V gene: TRBV12-3/TRBV12-4; J gene: TRBJ2-7; D gene: -; clone size: -; CDR3 DNA: TGTGCCAGCAGCGGAAGTCGGGAAGGCTTCTACGAGCAGTACTTC; CDR3 protein: CASSGSREGFYEQYF
V gene: TRBV7-9; J gene: TRBJ2-7; D gene: -; clone size: -; CDR3 DNA: TGTGCCAGCAGCCCCGGGTGGGAGCAGTACTTC; CDR3 protein: CASSPGWEQYF
V gene: TRBV7-2; J gene: TRBJ2-1; D gene: -; clone size: -; CDR3 DNA: TGTGCCAGCAGCTTCAGGGGAAACTCCTACAATGAGCAGTTCTTC; CDR3 protein: CASSFRGNSYNEQFF
V gene: TRBV27; J gene: TRBJ1-6; D gene: -; clone size: few; CDR3 DNA: TGTGCCAGCAGTTTGGGGTCAGGCGGAACCTATAATTCACCCCTCCACTTT; CDR3 protein: CASSLGSGGTYNSPLHF
V gene: TRBV4-2; J gene: TRBJ2-7; D gene: -; clone size: -; CDR3 DNA: TGTGCCAGCAGCCACGGGAGTTTGGAGTACTTC; CDR3 protein: CASSHGSLEYF
V gene: TRBV7-2; J gene: TRBJ2-1; D gene: TRBD2; clone size: -; CDR3 DNA: TGTGCCAGCAGCTCCCGGACTAGCGGGGATCGTGACAATGAGCAGTTCTTC; CDR3 protein: CASSSRTSGDRDNEQFF
V gene: TRBV20-1; J gene: TRBJ2-7; D gene: TRBD1; clone size: few; CDR3 DNA: TGCAGTGCGGCTAGAAGGGACAGCCACATTCGCTACGAGCAGTACTTC; CDR3 protein: CSAARRDSHIRYEQYF
V gene: TRBV15; J gene: TRBJ2-1; D gene: -; clone size: -; CDR3 DNA: TGTGCCACCAGCAGAGTACGGGACGGTGAGCAGTTCTTC; CDR3 protein: CATSRVRDGEQFF
V gene: TRBV20-1; J gene: TRBJ2-1; D gene: TRBD1; clone size: -; CDR3 DNA: TGCAGTGGTGACAGGGGGCTTTGGAATGAGCAGTTCTTC; CDR3 protein: CSGDRGLWNEQFF
V gene: TRBV7-6; J gene: TRBJ2-7; D gene: TRBD2; clone size: few; CDR3 DNA: TGTGCCAGCAGCTTAGAGGTAGCGGGGAGCTCCTACGAGCAGTACTTC; CDR3 protein: CASSLEVAGSSYEQYF
V gene: TRBV2; J gene: TRBJ2-1; D gene: TRBD1; clone size: -; CDR3 DNA: TGTGCCAGCAGTGATAAACCGTGGACAGGGAATGACAATGAGCAGTTCTTC; CDR3 protein: CASSDKPWTGNDNEQFF
V gene: TRBV28; J gene: TRBJ2-4; D gene: TRBD1; clone size: -; CDR3 DNA: TGTGCCAGCAGATCAGGGGGCGCAGCCAAAAACATTCAGTACTTC; CDR3 protein: CASRSGGAAKNIQYF
V gene: TRBV7-6; J gene: TRBJ2-3; D gene: -; clone size: few; CDR3 DNA: TGTGCCAGCAGTGTTAGGACGGGGAGCACAGATACGCAGTATTTT; CDR3 protein: CASSVRTGSTDTQYF
V gene: TRBV5-6; J gene: TRBJ2-1; D gene: -; clone size: -; CDR3 DNA: TGTGCCAGCACTCAGGGATTTCTGAATGAGCAGTTCTTC; CDR3 protein: CASTQGFLNEQFF
V gene: TRBV27; J gene: TRBJ2-1; D gene: -; clone size: -; CDR3 DNA: TGTGCCAGCAGTTTAGGGATGCTAGCATCTCCTACTTACAATGAGCAGTTCTTC; CDR3 protein: CASSLGMLASPTYNEQFF
V gene: TRBV12-5; J gene: TRBJ2-1; D gene: TRBD2; clone size: -; CDR3 DNA: TGTGCTAGTGGTTTGGTTTTACGGGACTACGAGCAGTTCTTC; CDR3 protein: CASGLVLRDYEQFF
V gene: TRBV12-3/TRBV12-4; J gene: TRBJ2-1; D gene: TRBD2; clone size: few; CDR3 DNA: TGTGCCAGCAGCGGCAGGCTGGGGGGGGGGGATGAGCAGTTCTTC; CDR3 protein: CASSGRLGGGDEQFF
V gene: TRBV7-8; J gene: TRBJ2-5; D gene: -; clone size: -; CDR3 DNA: TGTGCCAGCAGCTTCGGCGGGGGCCTAGAGACCCAGTACTTC; CDR3 protein: CASSFGGGLETQYF
V gene: TRBV12-3/TRBV12-4; J gene: TRBJ1-1; D gene: TRBD1; clone size: few; CDR3 DNA: TGTGCCAGCAGTTCCCTGGACAGGGTCACTGAAGCTTTCTTT; CDR3 protein: CASSSLDRVTEAFF
V gene: TRBV7-9; J gene: TRBJ2-5; D gene: -; clone size: -; CDR3 DNA: TGTGCCAGCAGCTTAGTGGGAACCCAAGAGACCCAGTACTTC; CDR3 protein: CASSLVGTQETQYF
V gene: TRBV7-6; J gene: TRBJ2-7; D gene: TRBD2; clone size: few; CDR3 DNA: TGTGCCAGCAGTCTTTCACTAGCGGAAAACTACGAGCAGTACTTC; CDR3 protein: CASSLSLAENYEQYF
V gene: TRBV6-1; J gene: TRBJ1-6; D gene: TRBD1; clone size: -; CDR3 DNA: TGTGCCAGCAGTGAAGCGCCCGGGACAGGGGATTCACCCCTCCACTTT; CDR3 protein: CASSEAPGTGDSPLHF
V gene: TRBV4-2; J gene: TRBJ2-2; D gene: TRBD2; clone size: once; CDR3 DNA: TGTGCCAGCAGCCCCTTGACTAGCGGGAGGGCGAGCACCGGGGAGCTGTTTTTT; CDR3 protein: CASSPLTSGRASTGELFF
V gene: TRBV27; J gene: TRBJ2-1; D gene: TRBD2; clone size: -; CDR3 DNA: TGTGCCAGCAGTTACCCGGGACTAGGAGCGGGTAGGGTTTACAATGAGCAGTTCTTC; CDR3 protein: CASSYPGLGAGRVYNEQFF